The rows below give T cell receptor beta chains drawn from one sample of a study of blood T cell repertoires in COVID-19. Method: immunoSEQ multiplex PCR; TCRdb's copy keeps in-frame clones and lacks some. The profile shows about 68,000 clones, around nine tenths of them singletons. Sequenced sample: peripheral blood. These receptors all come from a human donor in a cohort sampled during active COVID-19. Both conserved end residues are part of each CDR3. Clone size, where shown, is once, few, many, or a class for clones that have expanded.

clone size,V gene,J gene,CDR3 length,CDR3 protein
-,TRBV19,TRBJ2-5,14,CASSIGLVQETQYF
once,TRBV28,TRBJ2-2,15,CASSQSGFRTGELFF
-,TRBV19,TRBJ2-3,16,CASREGRGWGTDTQYF
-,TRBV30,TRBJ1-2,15,CAFKAGGRSNYGYTF
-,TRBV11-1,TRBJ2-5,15,CASSLGQPQGETQYF
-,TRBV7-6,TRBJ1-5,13,CASSLDTDQPQHF
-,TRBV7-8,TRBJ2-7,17,CASSLSLLWRGEAEQYF
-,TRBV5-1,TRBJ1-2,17,CASSDYRDRGKYTGYTF
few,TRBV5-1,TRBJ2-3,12,CASSLASDTQYF
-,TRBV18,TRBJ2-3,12,CASSPDIDTQYF
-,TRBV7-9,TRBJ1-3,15,CASSPSGAFGNTIYF
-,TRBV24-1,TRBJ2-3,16,CATSDLTLAGSDTQYF
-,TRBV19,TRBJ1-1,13,CASSIVAVPEAFF
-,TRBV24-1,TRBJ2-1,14,CATSSQGASNEQFF
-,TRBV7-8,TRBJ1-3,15,CASRPTTGSGNTIYF
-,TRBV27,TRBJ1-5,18,CASRPRTGAWGGNQPQHF
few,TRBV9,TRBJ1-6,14,CASSAQEQGLSLHF
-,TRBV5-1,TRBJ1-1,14,CASSRDRGNTEAFF
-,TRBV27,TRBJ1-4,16,CASSSGKGRGDEKLFF
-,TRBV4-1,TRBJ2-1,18,CASSRLDTGLVSNNEQFF
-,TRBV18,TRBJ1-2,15,CASSPGQGSIYGYTF
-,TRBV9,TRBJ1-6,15,CASSEKGGLNSPLHF
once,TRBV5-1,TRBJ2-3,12,CASSQMPDTQYF
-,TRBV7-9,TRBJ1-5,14,CASSLQGLNQPQHF
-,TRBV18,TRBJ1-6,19,CASSSIRPGGTSYNSPLHF
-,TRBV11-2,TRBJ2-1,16,CASRKVRSGRYNEQFF
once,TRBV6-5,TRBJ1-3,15,CASSPGQGHINTIYF
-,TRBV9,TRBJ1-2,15,CASSATGTGVHGYTF
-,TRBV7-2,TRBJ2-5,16,CASSLAGTWGQETQYF
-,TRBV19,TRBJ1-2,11,CANRTGEGYTF
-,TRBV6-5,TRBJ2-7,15,CASREGADFFLEQYF
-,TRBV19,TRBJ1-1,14,CASSTGRPYTEAFF
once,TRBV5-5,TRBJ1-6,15,CASSPAGNYNSPLHF
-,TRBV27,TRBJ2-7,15,CASSLYPLPSSEQYF
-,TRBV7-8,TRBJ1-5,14,CASSSQFSNQPQHF
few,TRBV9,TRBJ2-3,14,CASSVVSSTDTQYF
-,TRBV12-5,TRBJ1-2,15,CASGLARGLLYGYTF
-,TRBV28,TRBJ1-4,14,CASSLQQPNEKLFF
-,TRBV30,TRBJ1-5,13,CAWSGTENQPQHF
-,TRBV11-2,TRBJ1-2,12,CASSLANYGYTF
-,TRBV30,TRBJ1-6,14,CAWSMGQGNSPLHF
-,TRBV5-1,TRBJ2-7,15,CASSLEGDRVSEQYF
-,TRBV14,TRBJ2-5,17,CASSQDPGTRGGETQYF
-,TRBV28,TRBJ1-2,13,CASTLAGSRGYTF
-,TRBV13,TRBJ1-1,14,CASSSRLTLAFAFF
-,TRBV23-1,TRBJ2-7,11,CASSRRQGGKF
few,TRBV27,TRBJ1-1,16,CASSLLTGQGVSEAFF
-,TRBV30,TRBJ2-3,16,CAWSVTLAGALDTQYF
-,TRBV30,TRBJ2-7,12,CAWRDRGHEQYF
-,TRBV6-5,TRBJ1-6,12,CASKKLGQRLHF
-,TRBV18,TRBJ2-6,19,CASSPLGGGARTGANVLTF
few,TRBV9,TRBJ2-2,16,CASSTGVISNTGELFF
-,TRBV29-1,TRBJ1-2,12,CSVVDRVGGYTF
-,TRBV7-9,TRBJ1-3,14,CASSSEGRGNTIYF
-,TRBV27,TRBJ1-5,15,CASRGAGASNQPQHF
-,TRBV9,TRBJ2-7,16,CASSVRSVSLSYEQYF
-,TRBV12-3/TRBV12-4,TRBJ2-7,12,CASSRQAYEQYF
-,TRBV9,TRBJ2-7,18,CASSAGLAGELGSHEQYF
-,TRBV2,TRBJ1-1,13,CASGRTATLSTFF
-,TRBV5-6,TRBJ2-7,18,CASSSRGTSGAVTYEQYF